A single sample is the source of the 3 T cell receptor beta chains below, sequenced in a study of cytomegalovirus exposure and HLA in healthy donors. Vbeta (60) and Jbeta (13) primers were used in the PCR. The data were produced by immunoSEQ multiplex PCR, yet TCRdb's version contains in-frame clones alone and is incomplete. The sample holds 120,000 or so clones, around four fifths seen once. Sequencing was performed on PBMCs. The receptor source for this set is a woman aged 40 to 49 in good health and CMV-seropositive.

About this clone: Compared with germline, one end of the junction differs, possibly owing to a read error. The CDR3 region has the DNA TGCAGCGTAGAAGACAGGGGTGGCTATGGCTACACCTTC. Translating gives CSVEDRGGYGYTF. The chain links TRBV29-1 to TRBJ1-2; 8 bases align to TRBD1. The CDR3 sequence is 13 residues long. In germline, CDR1 is SQVTM, CDR2 ANQGSEA.

The chain links TRBV9 to TRBJ2-7; 13 nucleotides agree with TRBD2. V shed 0 bases, J shed 7 bases, and the junction held 7 bases outside the gene matches. The V gene's germline CDR1 is SGDLS and CDR2 YYNGEE. The CDR3 covers 16 residues. CDR3: CASSVAGTSGNGEQYF. The CDR3 DNA reads TGTGCCAGCAGCGTAGCAGGGACTAGCGGGAACGGGGAGCAGTACTTC.

The V gene is TRBV9, the J gene TRBJ2-5; 8 nucleotides match TRBD1. Per the germline V gene, CDR1 is SGDLS and CDR2 is YYNGEE. CDR3 size: 15 residues. V was clipped by 3 bases and J by 5 bases; unmatched bases: 9. CDR3 loop: CASSDRTGTSETQYF. Written as DNA, the CDR3 is TGTGCCAGCAGCGACCGGACAGGGACGAGTGAGACCCAGTACTTC.